Listed below are T cell receptor beta chains from one sample, sequenced in a study of cytomegalovirus exposure and HLA in healthy donors. Using immunoSEQ multiplex PCR, the repertoire was profiled, and TCRdb retains in-frame clones only, with some absent. The sample lists a few hundred thousand clones, roughly two thirds seen once, with around 2% in the top ten. Specimen: PBMCs. The receptor source for this set is a female donor in good health and CMV-seronegative. CDR3s include the opening cysteine and the closing phenylalanine or tryptophan. Each record gives: CDR3 length, J gene, V gene, clone size, D gene, CDR3 protein, CDR3 DNA. D genes are given only for firm matches. Size is stated for part of the rows, as once, few or many counts, or as a class when the clone is expanded.

cdr3_length: 18; j_call: TRBJ2-7; v_call: TRBV10-1; clone_size: .; d_call: TRBD2; cdr3_aa: CASSPGLAADIRRGEQYF; cdr3_nt: TGCGCCAGCAGCCCAGGACTAGCGGCGGACATCCGAAGGGGCGAGCAGTACTTC
cdr3_length: 14; j_call: TRBJ2-2; v_call: TRBV15; clone_size: .; d_call: TRBD1; cdr3_aa: CATSTTGATGELFF; cdr3_nt: TGTGCCACCAGCACAACAGGGGCCACCGGGGAGCTGTTTTTT
cdr3_length: 15; j_call: TRBJ1-5; v_call: TRBV2; clone_size: .; d_call: TRBD1; cdr3_aa: CASSPPGQARQPQHF; cdr3_nt: TGTGCCAGCAGCCCTCCCGGACAGGCGAGGCAGCCCCAGCATTTT
cdr3_length: 18; j_call: TRBJ2-2; v_call: TRBV4-1; clone_size: .; d_call: .; cdr3_aa: CASSQEIGQGVGTGELFF; cdr3_nt: TGCGCCAGCAGCCAAGAAATTGGTCAAGGGGTAGGCACCGGGGAGCTGTTTTTT
cdr3_length: 15; j_call: TRBJ2-7; v_call: TRBV18; clone_size: .; d_call: TRBD1; cdr3_aa: CASSPFPGQDNEQYF; cdr3_nt: TGTGCCAGCTCACCTTTTCCGGGACAGGACAACGAGCAGTACTTC
cdr3_length: 13; j_call: TRBJ1-2; v_call: TRBV4-1; clone_size: .; d_call: .; cdr3_aa: CASSQDRGGGYTF; cdr3_nt: TGCGCCAGCAGCCAAGACCGCGGGGGGGGCTACACCTTC
cdr3_length: 15; j_call: TRBJ2-1; v_call: TRBV19; clone_size: .; d_call: .; cdr3_aa: CASSIVSRLGDEQFF; cdr3_nt: TGTGCCAGTAGTATAGTCTCCCGGCTAGGGGATGAGCAGTTCTTC
cdr3_length: 16; j_call: TRBJ2-3; v_call: TRBV7-9; clone_size: .; d_call: TRBD2; cdr3_aa: CASRPGLADRTDTQYF; cdr3_nt: TGTGCCAGCAGACCGGGACTAGCGGACCGCACAGATACGCAGTATTTT
cdr3_length: 13; j_call: TRBJ1-1; v_call: TRBV19; clone_size: .; d_call: .; cdr3_aa: CASNPGRAAEAFF; cdr3_nt: TGTGCCAGTAATCCGGGGAGGGCCGCTGAAGCTTTCTTT
cdr3_length: 12; j_call: TRBJ2-5; v_call: TRBV18; clone_size: .; d_call: .; cdr3_aa: CASSTNQETQYF; cdr3_nt: TGTGCCAGCTCAACTAACCAAGAGACCCAGTACTTC
cdr3_length: 15; j_call: TRBJ2-7; v_call: TRBV15; clone_size: .; d_call: TRBD2; cdr3_aa: CATSSLATQKYEQYF; cdr3_nt: TGTGCCACCAGCTCACTAGCGACTCAAAAATACGAGCAGTACTTC
cdr3_length: 12; j_call: TRBJ1-4; v_call: TRBV7-9; clone_size: few; d_call: .; cdr3_aa: CSSSHGGEKLFF; cdr3_nt: TGTTCCAGCAGCCACGGAGGGGAAAAACTGTTTTTT
cdr3_length: 14; j_call: TRBJ1-1; v_call: TRBV6-1; clone_size: .; d_call: TRBD1; cdr3_aa: CASILGQVATEAFF; cdr3_nt: TGTGCCAGCATCCTAGGACAGGTCGCGACTGAAGCTTTCTTT
cdr3_length: 15; j_call: TRBJ2-5; v_call: TRBV7-9; clone_size: once; d_call: TRBD1; cdr3_aa: CASSGLQGGQETQYF; cdr3_nt: TGTGCCAGCAGCGGGTTACAGGGGGGACAAGAGACCCAGTACTTC
cdr3_length: 15; j_call: TRBJ2-7; v_call: TRBV4-1; clone_size: .; d_call: TRBD2; cdr3_aa: CASSRRGTSSYEQYF; cdr3_nt: TGCGCCAGCAGCCGAAGGGGGACTAGCTCCTACGAGCAGTACTTC
cdr3_length: 12; j_call: TRBJ2-7; v_call: TRBV6-1; clone_size: .; d_call: .; cdr3_aa: CASSQTAYEQYF; cdr3_nt: TGTGCCAGCAGCCAGACAGCCTACGAGCAGTACTTC
cdr3_length: 17; j_call: TRBJ2-1; v_call: TRBV27; clone_size: .; d_call: .; cdr3_aa: CASTTNIRGSSYNEQFF; cdr3_nt: TGTGCCAGCACCACCAACATTCGGGGGAGCTCCTACAATGAGCAGTTCTTC
cdr3_length: 12; j_call: TRBJ1-2; v_call: TRBV6-5; clone_size: once; d_call: .; cdr3_aa: CASSPVEGGYTF; cdr3_nt: TGTGCCAGCAGTCCGGTGGAGGGGGGCTACACCTTC
cdr3_length: 14; j_call: TRBJ2-5; v_call: TRBV11-2; clone_size: .; d_call: TRBD1; cdr3_aa: CASSFSGGWETQYF; cdr3_nt: TGTGCCAGCAGCTTTTCAGGGGGCTGGGAGACCCAGTACTTC
cdr3_length: 14; j_call: TRBJ2-3; v_call: TRBV30; clone_size: .; d_call: .; cdr3_aa: CAWSQGGTTDTQYF; cdr3_nt: TGTGCCTGGAGCCAGGGGGGCACCACAGATACGCAGTATTTT
cdr3_length: 14; j_call: TRBJ1-2; v_call: TRBV6-5; clone_size: .; d_call: .; cdr3_aa: CASRSLSVNYGYTF; cdr3_nt: TGTGCCAGCAGATCGCTTAGCGTGAACTATGGCTACACCTTC
cdr3_length: 14; j_call: TRBJ1-4; v_call: TRBV19; clone_size: .; d_call: TRBD1; cdr3_aa: CASSLGTVQEKLFF; cdr3_nt: TGTGCCAGTAGCCTCGGGACAGTTCAAGAGAAACTGTTTTTT
cdr3_length: 14; j_call: TRBJ2-7; v_call: TRBV4-1; clone_size: .; d_call: TRBD2; cdr3_aa: CASSQETSTYEQYF; cdr3_nt: TGCGCCAGCAGCCAAGAGACTAGCACCTACGAGCAGTACTTC
cdr3_length: 13; j_call: TRBJ1-1; v_call: TRBV6-5; clone_size: .; d_call: .; cdr3_aa: CASSYSTYTEAFF; cdr3_nt: TGTGCCAGCAGTTACTCTACTTACACTGAAGCTTTCTTT
cdr3_length: 17; j_call: TRBJ2-1; v_call: TRBV7-3; clone_size: few; d_call: TRBD2; cdr3_aa: CASSPYPRAGGQGEQFF; cdr3_nt: TGTGCCAGCAGCCCATACCCGCGGGCGGGAGGGCAGGGTGAGCAGTTCTTC
cdr3_length: 16; j_call: TRBJ1-2; v_call: TRBV7-8; clone_size: .; d_call: .; cdr3_aa: CASSLYGAGANYGYTF; cdr3_nt: TGTGCCAGCAGCTTATATGGCGCAGGGGCGAACTATGGCTACACCTTC
cdr3_length: 16; j_call: TRBJ2-3; v_call: TRBV2; clone_size: once; d_call: TRBD2; cdr3_aa: CASKREAGGSTDTQYF; cdr3_nt: TGTGCCAGTAAAAGAGAGGCGGGAGGGTCCACAGATACGCAGTATTTT
cdr3_length: 18; j_call: TRBJ1-4; v_call: TRBV5-1; clone_size: .; d_call: .; cdr3_aa: CASSINREGIGTNEKLFF; cdr3_nt: TGCGCCAGCAGCATAAACAGGGAGGGGATTGGAACTAATGAAAAACTGTTTTTT
cdr3_length: 16; j_call: TRBJ2-7; v_call: TRBV5-6; clone_size: .; d_call: .; cdr3_aa: CASSLVAGLSSYEQYF; cdr3_nt: TGTGCCAGCAGCTTGGTGGCAGGGCTGAGCTCCTACGAGCAGTACTTC
cdr3_length: 10; j_call: TRBJ1-1; v_call: TRBV20-1; clone_size: .; d_call: TRBD1; cdr3_aa: CSANRGQAFF; cdr3_nt: TGCAGTGCTAACAGGGGGCAGGCTTTCTTT
cdr3_length: 15; j_call: TRBJ2-7; v_call: TRBV6-6; clone_size: .; d_call: TRBD2; cdr3_aa: CASRSSGTSSYEQYF; cdr3_nt: TGTGCCAGCAGATCATCCGGGACTAGCTCCTACGAGCAGTACTTC
cdr3_length: 13; j_call: TRBJ2-1; v_call: TRBV7-2; clone_size: .; d_call: .; cdr3_aa: CASSARRENEQFF; cdr3_nt: TGTGCCAGCAGCGCACGGAGGGAGAATGAGCAGTTCTTC
cdr3_length: 15; j_call: TRBJ1-4; v_call: TRBV5-1; clone_size: .; d_call: .; cdr3_aa: CASSLLGATNEKLFF; cdr3_nt: TGCGCCAGCAGCTTGTTGGGGGCGACTAATGAAAAACTGTTTTTT
cdr3_length: 16; j_call: TRBJ2-1; v_call: TRBV7-9; clone_size: .; d_call: TRBD1; cdr3_aa: CASSSDRGRGGNEQFF; cdr3_nt: TGTGCCAGCAGCTCGGACAGGGGAAGGGGAGGCAATGAGCAGTTCTTC
cdr3_length: 13; j_call: TRBJ1-3; v_call: TRBV6-5; clone_size: .; d_call: TRBD1; cdr3_aa: CASRRQGSYTIYF; cdr3_nt: TGTGCCAGCAGACGACAGGGTAGTTACACCATATATTTT
cdr3_length: 14; j_call: TRBJ2-1; v_call: TRBV19; clone_size: .; d_call: .; cdr3_aa: CASSTTGSYNEQFF; cdr3_nt: TGTGCCAGTAGTACCACAGGGAGCTACAATGAGCAGTTCTTC